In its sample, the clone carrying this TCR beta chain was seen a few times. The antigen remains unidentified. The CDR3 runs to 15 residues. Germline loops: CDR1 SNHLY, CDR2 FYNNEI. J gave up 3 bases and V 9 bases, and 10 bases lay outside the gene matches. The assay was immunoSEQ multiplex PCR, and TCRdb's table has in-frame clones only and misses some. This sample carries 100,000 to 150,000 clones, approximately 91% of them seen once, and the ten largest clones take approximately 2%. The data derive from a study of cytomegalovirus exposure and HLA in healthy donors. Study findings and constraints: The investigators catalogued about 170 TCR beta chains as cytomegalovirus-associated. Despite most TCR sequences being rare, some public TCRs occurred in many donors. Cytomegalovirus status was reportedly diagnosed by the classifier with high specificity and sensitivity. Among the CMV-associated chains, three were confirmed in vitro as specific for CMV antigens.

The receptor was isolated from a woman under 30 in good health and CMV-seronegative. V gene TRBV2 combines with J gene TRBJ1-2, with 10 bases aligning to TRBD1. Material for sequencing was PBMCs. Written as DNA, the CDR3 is TGTGCCAGGCGGGACAGGGGAGTTATCGACTATGGCTACACCTTC. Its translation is CARRDRGVIDYGYTF.